This TCR beta chain comes out of a study of T cells after yellow fever vaccination. The sample holds a few counts of this clonotype. Each CDR3 protein gets one entry after TCRdb re-called the 5' RACE reads with MiXCR. The sample holds 250,000 to 400,000 distinct CDR3 sequences, 4.1% seen once. Trimming stripped 4 bases from V and 0 bases from J, with 12 bases between. CDR1 LGHDT and CDR2 YNNKEL come from the germline V gene (reference sequence). CDR3 length: 15 residues. The sample consisted of PBMCs, taken 5 days after the yellow fever booster vaccination. The chain employs TRBV3-1 and TRBJ1-2; the D gene is possibly TRBD1 (5 bases). This receptor was obtained from a young man who received the YFV17D yellow fever vaccine. CDR3 coding DNA: TGTGCCAGCAGCCCCCGGGGGGGGACTAACTATGGCTACACCTTC. The encoded protein is CASSPRGGTNYGYTF.